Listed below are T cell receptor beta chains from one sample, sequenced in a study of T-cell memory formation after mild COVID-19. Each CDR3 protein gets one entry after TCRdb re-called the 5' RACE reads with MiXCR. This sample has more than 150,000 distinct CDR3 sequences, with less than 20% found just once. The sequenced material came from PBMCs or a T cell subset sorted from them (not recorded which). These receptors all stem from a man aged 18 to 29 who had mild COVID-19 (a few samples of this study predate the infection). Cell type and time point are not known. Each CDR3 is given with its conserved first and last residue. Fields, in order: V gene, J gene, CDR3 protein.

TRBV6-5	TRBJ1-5	CASSPLQGRSNQPQHF
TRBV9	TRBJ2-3	CASTQGWGGGTTDTQYF
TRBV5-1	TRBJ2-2	CASSNRTSFTGELFF
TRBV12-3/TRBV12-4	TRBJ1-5	CASSLFGGPQHF
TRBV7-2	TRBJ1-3	CASIEQGGLSGNTIYF
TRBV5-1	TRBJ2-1	CASSLQGPEQFF
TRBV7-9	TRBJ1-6	CASSSLTGGRSPLHF
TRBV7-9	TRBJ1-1	CASGTVRGPDTEAFF
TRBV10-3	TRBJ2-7	CAISDRRGQGYEQYF
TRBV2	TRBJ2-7	CASRNRVESYEQYF
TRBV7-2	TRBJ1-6	CASSLASRGPPLHF
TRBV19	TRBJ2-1	CASSIQGVDNEQFF
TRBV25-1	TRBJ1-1	CASREEGSTEAFF
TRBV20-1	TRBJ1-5	CSARDPVGPFIGGNQPQHF
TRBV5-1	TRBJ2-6	CASSMGQAVSGANVLTF
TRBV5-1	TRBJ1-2	CASSLGTGSNYGYTF
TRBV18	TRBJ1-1	CASSPSRTGEAFF
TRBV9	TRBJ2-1	CASSGGTSGGAVNEQFF
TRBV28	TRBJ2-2	CASSFQGELFF
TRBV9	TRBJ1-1	CASSVGGRTNTEAFF
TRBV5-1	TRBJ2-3	CASSFLAADTQYF
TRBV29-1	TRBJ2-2	CSATGTSLTGELFF
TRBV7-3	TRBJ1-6	CASSLSRDNSPLHF
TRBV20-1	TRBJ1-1	CSASHRVNTEAFF
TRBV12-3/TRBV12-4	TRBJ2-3	CASSLLAGATTDTQYF
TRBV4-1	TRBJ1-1	CASSQGDTNTEAFF
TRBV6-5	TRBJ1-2	CASSEPTGIGYTF
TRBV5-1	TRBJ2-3	CASSLKAPGDTQYF
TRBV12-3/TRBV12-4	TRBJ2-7	CASREGQLYEQYF
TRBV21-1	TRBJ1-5	CASSKGKGGDQPQHF
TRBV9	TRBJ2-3	CASSPAALSTQYF
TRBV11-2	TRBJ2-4	CASLHGRKNIQYF
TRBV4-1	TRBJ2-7	CASSQEFGGDSYEQYF
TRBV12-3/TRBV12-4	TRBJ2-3	CASSWTAGTDTQYF
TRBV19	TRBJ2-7	CASSRRDYLYEQYF
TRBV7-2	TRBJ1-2	CASSWKEGYGYTF
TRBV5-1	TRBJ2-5	CASEALGSGGETQYF
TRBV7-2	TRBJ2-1	CASSFLPGGDEQFF
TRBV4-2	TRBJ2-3	CASSRGHSSSTDTQYF
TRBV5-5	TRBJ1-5	CASSSPDRGPQPQHF
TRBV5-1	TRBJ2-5	CASSPTLGGGETQYF
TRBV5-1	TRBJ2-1	CASSLVAGGPNEQFF
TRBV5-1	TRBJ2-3	CASMQEDTQYF
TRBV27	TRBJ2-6	CASMRVSGANVLTF
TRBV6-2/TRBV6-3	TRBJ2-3	CASSYSGGTTDTQYF
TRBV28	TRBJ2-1	CASSGNRGLQFF